This TCR beta chain was documented in a study of T cell responses to AZD1222 COVID-19 vaccine. Clones were read by immunoSEQ multiplex PCR, and TCRdb kept only the in-frame ones, dropping some. The sample yields about 150,000 clones, approximately 90% seen once. The CDR3 length is 13 residues. Trimming cost V 5 bases and J 4 bases; bases outside gene matches: 3. The V gene's germline CDR1 is SGHVS and CDR2 FQNEAQ. The chain has TRBV7-8 and TRBJ1-2, with TRBD1 matching 8 bases. This receptor was obtained from an adult in good health. This material consisted of peripheral blood, taken on day 0 of AZD1222 vaccination. CDR3 sequence (DNA): TGTGCCAGCAGCCCGGACAGGGTCTATGGCTACACCTTC. This codes for CASSPDRVYGYTF.